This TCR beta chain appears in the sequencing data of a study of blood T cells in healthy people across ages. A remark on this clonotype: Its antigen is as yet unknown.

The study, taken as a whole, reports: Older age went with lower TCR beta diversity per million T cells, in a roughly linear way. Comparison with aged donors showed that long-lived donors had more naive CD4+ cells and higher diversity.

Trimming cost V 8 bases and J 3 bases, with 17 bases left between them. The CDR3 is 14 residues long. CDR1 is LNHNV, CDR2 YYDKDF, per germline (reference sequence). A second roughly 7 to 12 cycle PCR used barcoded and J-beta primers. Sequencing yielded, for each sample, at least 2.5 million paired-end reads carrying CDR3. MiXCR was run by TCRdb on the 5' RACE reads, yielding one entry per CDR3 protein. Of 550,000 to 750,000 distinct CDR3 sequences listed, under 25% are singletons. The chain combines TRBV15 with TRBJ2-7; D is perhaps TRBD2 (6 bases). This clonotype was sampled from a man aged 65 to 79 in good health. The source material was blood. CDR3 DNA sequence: TGTGCCACCTCCCCCCGGGACTTGAACTACGAGCAGTACTTC. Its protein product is CATSPRDLNYEQYF.